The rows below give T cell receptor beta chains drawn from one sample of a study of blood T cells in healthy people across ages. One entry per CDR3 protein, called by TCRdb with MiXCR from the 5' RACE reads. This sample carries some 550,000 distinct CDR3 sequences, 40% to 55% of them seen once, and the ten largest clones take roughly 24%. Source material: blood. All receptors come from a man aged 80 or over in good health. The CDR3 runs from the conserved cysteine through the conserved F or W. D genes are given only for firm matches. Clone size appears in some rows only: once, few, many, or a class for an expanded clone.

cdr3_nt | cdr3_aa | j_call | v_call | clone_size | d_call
TGTGCCAGCAGCTTGACAGGGAGCTTCGAGACCCGGTACTTC | CASSLTGSFETRYF | TRBJ2-7 | TRBV7-9 | . | TRBD1
TGTGCCAGCAGCTTGGGCGTACAGGGGGTAAAGTTCTTC | CASSLGVQGVKFF | TRBJ2-1 | TRBV7-3 | . | TRBD1
TGTGCCAGCAGCAAACGCGGGACTAGCGGAGGGGAAGAGACCCAGTACTTC | CASSKRGTSGGEETQYF | TRBJ2-5 | TRBV6-1 | . | TRBD2
TGTGCCAGCAGCTTTTTTTTAGACAATGAGCAGTTCTTC | CASSFFLDNEQFF | TRBJ2-1 | TRBV7-2 | . | .
TGTGCCAGCAGCCCCCCACGGGACAGGGGAACAGATACGCAGTATTTT | CASSPPRDRGTDTQYF | TRBJ2-3 | TRBV6-2/TRBV6-3 | . | TRBD1
TGTGCCAGCAGACAGGACAGGGGGCTGAGTAATGAGCAGTTCTTC | CASRQDRGLSNEQFF | TRBJ2-1 | TRBV6-4 | few | TRBD1
TGCAGCGTTGGGGGTAAATCGGACACTGAAGCTTTCTTT | CSVGGKSDTEAFF | TRBJ1-1 | TRBV29-1 | once | .
TGTGCCAGCAGTGCCCTCGTGGACAGGCCTAATTCACCCCTCCACTTT | CASSALVDRPNSPLHF | TRBJ1-6 | TRBV6-2/TRBV6-3 | . | TRBD1
TGTGCCAGCAGTTTCGCGCGAGGGTCAGGTGGCTACACCTTC | CASSFARGSGGYTF | TRBJ1-2 | TRBV6-5 | . | .
TGTGCCAGCAGTCTATGGGACATTCCCTACGAGCAGTACTTC | CASSLWDIPYEQYF | TRBJ2-7 | TRBV12-3/TRBV12-4 | . | .
TGTGCCAGCAGCCTGGGGACAGGGGGACCTATTCAGCCCCAGCATTTT | CASSLGTGGPIQPQHF | TRBJ1-5 | TRBV7-9 | . | TRBD1
TGTGCCAGCAGCTTAGGTAGACGCCTCCACTTT | CASSLGRRLHF | TRBJ1-6 | TRBV7-2 | . | .
TGCAGCGTTGCACCCCACCTAGCCAAAAACATTCAGTACTTC | CSVAPHLAKNIQYF | TRBJ2-4 | TRBV29-1 | few | .
TGCGCCAGCAGCTTGGTTGGGGGAAGAAGTGCCCAAGAGACCCAGTACTTC | CASSLVGGRSAQETQYF | TRBJ2-5 | TRBV5-1 | few | .